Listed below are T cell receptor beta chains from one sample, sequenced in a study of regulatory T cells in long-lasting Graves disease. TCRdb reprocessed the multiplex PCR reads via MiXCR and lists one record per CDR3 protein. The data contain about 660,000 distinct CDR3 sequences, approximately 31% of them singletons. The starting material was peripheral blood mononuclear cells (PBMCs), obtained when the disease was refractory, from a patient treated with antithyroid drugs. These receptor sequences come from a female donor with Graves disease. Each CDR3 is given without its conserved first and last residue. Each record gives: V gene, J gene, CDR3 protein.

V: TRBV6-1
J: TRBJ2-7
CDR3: ASSVLRPPYEQY

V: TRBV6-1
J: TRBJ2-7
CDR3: ASSRARTYEQY

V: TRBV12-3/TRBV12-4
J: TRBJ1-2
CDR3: ASSLEGTGGYGYT

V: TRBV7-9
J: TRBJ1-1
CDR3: ASSLGTGTANTEAF

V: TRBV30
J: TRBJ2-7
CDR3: AWSVQGRYEQY

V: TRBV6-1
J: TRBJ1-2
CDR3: ASSEAGQGKHYGYT

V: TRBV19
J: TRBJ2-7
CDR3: ASSPLNRQASEQY

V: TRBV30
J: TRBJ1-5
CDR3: AWRGEGQSNQPQH

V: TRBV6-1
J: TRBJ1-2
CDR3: ASSEVVGGFYGYT

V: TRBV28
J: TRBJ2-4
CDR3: ASSLQGLSLAKNIQY